A selection of T cell receptor beta chains follows, all from one sample in a study of CD8 T cells in Susac syndrome. One entry per CDR3 protein results from TCRdb running MiXCR on the immunoSEQ multiplex PCR reads. This sample yields nearly 70,000 distinct CDR3 sequences, of which over 90% are seen a single time; roughly 0.22% belongs to the top ten. Specimen: CD8+ T cells from PBMCs. These receptors were obtained from a human donor in good health. Both conserved end residues are part of each CDR3. Each record gives: clone size, D gene, V gene, J gene, CDR3 protein, CDR3 DNA. A D gene is named only where the DNA matches it firmly. The size field is filled for only some rows; it gives once, few, many or a size class.

-,-,TRBV5-1,TRBJ1-2,CASSLVQRGSGYGYTF,TGCGCCAGCAGCTTGGTTCAAAGGGGCTCGGGCTATGGCTACACCTTC
-,-,TRBV7-2,TRBJ2-3,CASSLVLQDTQYF,TGTGCCAGCAGCTTAGTCCTCCAAGATACGCAGTATTTT
-,TRBD1,TRBV10-2,TRBJ1-1,CASSPGQGYTEAFF,TGCGCCAGCAGCCCGGGACAGGGGTACACTGAAGCTTTCTTT
-,TRBD1,TRBV6-6,TRBJ1-1,CASSETGTTEAFF,TGTGCCAGCAGTGAGACAGGGACCACTGAAGCTTTCTTT
-,TRBD1,TRBV7-9,TRBJ2-5,CASSSARGQEEETQYF,TGTGCCAGCAGCTCTGCCCGCGGACAGGAGGAAGAGACCCAGTACTTC
-,-,TRBV7-2,TRBJ2-7,CASSFDLGAYEQYF,TGTGCCAGCAGCTTCGACCTGGGCGCCTACGAGCAGTACTTC
-,-,TRBV9,TRBJ2-5,CASSVGDEETQYF,TGTGCCAGCAGCGTTGGAGATGAAGAGACCCAGTACTTC
once,TRBD1,TRBV7-8,TRBJ1-2,CASSGDRAANYGYTF,TGTGCCAGCAGCGGGGACAGGGCCGCTAACTATGGCTACACCTTC
-,-,TRBV4-1,TRBJ1-6,CASSLSDSYNSPLHF,TGCGCCAGCAGCCTGAGTGATAGCTATAATTCACCCCTCCACTTT
-,-,TRBV4-1,TRBJ2-5,CASSQVGLGTETQYF,TGCGCCAGCAGCCAAGTAGGGCTCGGTACGGAGACCCAGTACTTC
-,TRBD1,TRBV3-1,TRBJ1-2,CASSQRDRGYYGYTF,TGTGCCAGCAGCCAACGGGACAGGGGGTACTATGGCTACACCTTC
-,TRBD2,TRBV7-3,TRBJ2-1,CASSDGLEVNEQFF,TGTGCCAGCAGCGACGGACTAGAGGTCAATGAGCAGTTCTTC
-,-,TRBV7-9,TRBJ1-1,CASASPRSTEAFF,TGTGCCAGCGCTTCGCCCCGAAGTACTGAAGCTTTCTTT
-,-,TRBV2,TRBJ2-7,CASSSESDYEQYF,TGTGCCAGCAGCTCGGAGAGCGACTACGAGCAGTACTTC
once,TRBD1,TRBV24-1,TRBJ2-7,CATSEGTGEMDYEQYF,TGTGCCACCAGTGAAGGGACAGGGGAGATGGACTACGAGCAGTACTTC
-,TRBD2,TRBV3-1,TRBJ2-3,CASSQVGGATDTQYF,TGTGCCAGCAGCCAGGTCGGGGGGGCCACAGATACGCAGTATTTT
-,-,TRBV4-3,TRBJ1-4,CASSQDSGGNEKLFF,TGCGCCAGCAGCCAAGATTCGGGGGGAAATGAAAAACTGTTTTTT
-,-,TRBV27,TRBJ1-2,CASSLFTQPSNYGYTF,TGTGCCAGCAGTTTATTTACCCAGCCTTCTAACTATGGCTACACCTTC
few,-,TRBV5-1,TRBJ2-1,CASSAITPNEQFF,TGCGCCAGCAGCGCAATCACCCCTAATGAGCAGTTCTTC
-,-,TRBV5-1,TRBJ2-5,CASSFHNQETQYF,TGCGCCAGCAGCTTCCACAACCAAGAGACCCAGTACTTC
few,TRBD1,TRBV19,TRBJ1-1,CASSLTGGTEAFF,TGTGCCAGTAGCCTAACAGGGGGCACTGAAGCTTTCTTT
-,TRBD1,TRBV4-3,TRBJ1-2,CASSPATGNYGYTF,TGCGCCAGCAGCCCCGCGACAGGGAACTATGGCTACACCTTC
-,-,TRBV7-2,TRBJ2-7,CASSHEGHTYEQYF,TGTGCCAGCAGCCACGAAGGACACACCTACGAGCAGTACTTC
-,-,TRBV7-3,TRBJ2-5,CASSFGGLQETQYF,TGTGCCAGCAGCTTTGGGGGCCTCCAAGAGACCCAGTACTTC